This is a list of T cell receptor beta chains from one sample in a study of blood T cell dynamics during melanoma immunotherapy. The data were produced by immunoSEQ multiplex PCR, yet TCRdb's version contains in-frame clones alone and is incomplete. The sample lists about 170 clones; about 93% were seen once. This specimen consisted of naive CD8+ T cells from blood, obtained from a patient treated with checkpoint blockade. The receptor set was obtained from a human donor with melanoma. CDR3s include the opening cysteine and the closing phenylalanine or tryptophan. D genes are given only for firm matches.

TRBJ1-5 | TRBV4-3 | TRBD1 | TGCGCCAGCAGCCAAGGGACAGGGGAACCAATACAGCCCCAGCATTTT | CASSQGTGEPIQPQHF
TRBJ2-3 | TRBV27 | NA | TGTGCCAGCAGTTTTGGAGATACGCAGTATTTT | CASSFGDTQYF
TRBJ2-3 | TRBV10-3 | TRBD2 | TGTGCCGCCGGACCGGGGTTAGCGGGGGGGTCCTCTACAGATACGCAGTATTTT | CAAGPGLAGGSSTDTQYF
TRBJ2-1 | TRBV7-9 | NA | TGTGCCAGCAGCTTGTCGGAAACCTCCTACAATGAGCAGTTCTTC | CASSLSETSYNEQFF
TRBJ2-1 | TRBV14 | TRBD2 | TGTGCCAGCAGCCCAGAGGCCATAGCGGGACAACAGTTCTTC | CASSPEAIAGQQFF
TRBJ2-5 | TRBV9 | TRBD2 | TGTGCCAGCAGCCCCTCCGGGACTAGCGGGCAAGAGACCCAGTACTTC | CASSPSGTSGQETQYF
TRBJ2-7 | TRBV7-9 | NA | TGTGCCAGCAGCTTATATTACGAGCAGTACTTC | CASSLYYEQYF
TRBJ1-2 | TRBV13 | NA | TGTGCCAGCAGTTCTGGTGGAGGCTACACCTTC | CASSSGGGYTF
TRBJ1-6 | TRBV28 | NA | TGTGCCAGCAGTTTATCCACCCGGGCCCACTATAATTCACCCCTCCACTTT | CASSLSTRAHYNSPLHF
TRBJ2-7 | TRBV4-2 | NA | TGTGCCAGCAGCCAAGAAGGAGGGAGTGTCGCCTACGAGCAGTACTTC | CASSQEGGSVAYEQYF
TRBJ1-6 | TRBV6-8 | NA | TGTGCCAGCAGTTTGGCCAGGGAGGATTATAATTCACCCCTCCACTTT | CASSLAREDYNSPLHF
TRBJ2-7 | TRBV13 | TRBD1 | TGTGCCAGCAGCCCACAGGGGGGATCGGGGATTCGCGACGAGCAGTACTTC | CASSPQGGSGIRDEQYF
TRBJ2-1 | TRBV7-9 | NA | TGTGCCAGCAGCTACTCCGAGCAAACCTACAATGAGCAGTTCTTC | CASSYSEQTYNEQFF
TRBJ2-3 | TRBV29-1 | NA | TGCAGCGGGGGGGTTGGCACAGATACGCAGTATTTT | CSGGVGTDTQYF